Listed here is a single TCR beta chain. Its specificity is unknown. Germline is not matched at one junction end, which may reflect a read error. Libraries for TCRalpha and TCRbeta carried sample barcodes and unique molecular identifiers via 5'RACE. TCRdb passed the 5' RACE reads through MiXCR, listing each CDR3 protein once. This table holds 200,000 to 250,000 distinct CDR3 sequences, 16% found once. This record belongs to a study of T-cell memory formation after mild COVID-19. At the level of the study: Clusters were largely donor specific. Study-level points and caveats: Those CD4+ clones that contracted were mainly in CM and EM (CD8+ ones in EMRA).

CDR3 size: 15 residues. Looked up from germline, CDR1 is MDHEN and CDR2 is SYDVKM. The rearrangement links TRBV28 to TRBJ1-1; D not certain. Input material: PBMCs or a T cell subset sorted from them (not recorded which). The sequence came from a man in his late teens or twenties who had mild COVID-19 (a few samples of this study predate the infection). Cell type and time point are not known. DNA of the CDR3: TGTGACAGCAGTTTTGCCACCCTCCCGAACACTGAAGCTTTCTTT. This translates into CDSSFATLPNTEAFF. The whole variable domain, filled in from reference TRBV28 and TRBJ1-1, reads DVKVTQSSRYLVKRTGEKVFLECVQDMDHENMFWYRQDPGLGLRLIYFSYDVKMKEKGDIPEGYSVSREKKERFSLILESASTNQTSMYLCDSSFATLPNTEAFFGQGTRLTVV.